The 20 T cell receptor beta chains reported below all come from one sample, sequenced in a study of blood T cell repertoires in COVID-19. Produced via immunoSEQ multiplex PCR; TCRdb's table is partial and in-frame only. Of about 150,000 clones in the sample, about 80% were seen once. The sample comprised peripheral blood. These receptors originate from a woman of 80 years or more with acute or convalescent COVID-19.

The V gene is TRBV12-3 or TRBV12-4, the J gene TRBJ1-1, with D maybe TRBD1 (5 bases). V lost 5 bases to trimming and J lost 4 bases, with 11 bases between them. CDR3 length: 13 residues. CDR3 protein: CASSRQQGTEAFF. In DNA, the CDR3 is TGTGCCAGCAGTCGACAGCAGGGCACTGAAGCTTTCTTT.

The gene calls are TRBV9 and TRBJ2-5; the D is unclear. The CDR3 sequence is 15 residues long. Germline CDR1 is SGDLS and CDR2 is YYNGEE. Trimming shortened V by 4 bases and J by 4 bases, and 17 bases separated the two germline ends. The CDR3 nucleotides are TGTGCCAGCAGCTTTAGAGGAGATCCTGGAGAGACCCAGTACTTC. Its protein product is CASSFRGDPGETQYF.

The chain joins TRBV1 to TRBJ2-3; the D segment call TRBD2 is taken from the table without a DNA check. TRBV1 is designated a pseudogene. The CDR3 runs 17 residues. CDR3 in DNA: TGCACCAGCAGACGTCCTCAGGGGACTAAGAGTCCAGATACGCAGTATTTT. Its protein is CTSRRPQGTKSPDTQYF.

This chain connects TRBV9 to TRBJ2-3, with TRBD2 matching 9 bases. CDR3 length: 15 amino acids. With V trimmed by 4 bases and J by 0 bases, 3 bases remained unmatched. The germline V gene has CDR1 SGDLS and CDR2 YYNGEE. The CDR3 region has the DNA TGTGCCAGCAGCCTGACTAGCGGTAGCACAGATACGCAGTATTTT. Its protein is CASSLTSGSTDTQYF.

This clone was counted between two and nine times. This chain uses TRBV12-3 or TRBV12-4 with TRBJ2-7; 7 positions match TRBD1. J gave up 3 bases and V 5 bases, and 4 bases lay outside the gene matches. The CDR3 has 13 residues. CDR3 bases: TGTGCCAGCAGTCGGGCAGGGGGCTACGAGCAGTACTTC. This codes for CASSRAGGYEQYF.

The chain carries TRBV3-1 (or the pseudogene TRBV3-2) and TRBJ1-4, with 7 bases lining up with TRBD1. The trim removed 4 bases at V and 14 bases at J, leaving 10 bases unmatched. The CDR3 consists of 13 residues. Germline CDR1 and CDR2: LGHDT and YNNKEL (reference sequence). CDR3 in DNA: TGTGCCAGCAGCCGGGACAGATGGGGGCATCTGTTTTTT. Translating gives CASSRDRWGHLFF.

This clone has a count of ten or more. This chain links TRBV18 with TRBJ2-3; the match to TRBD1 covers 7 bases. Looked up from germline, CDR1 is KGHSH and CDR2 is LQKENI. The CDR3 sequence is 14 residues long. Unmatched junction bases numbered 0, after V lost 0 bases and J lost 3 bases. The CDR3 reads CASSPPTGTDTQYF. Here the CDR3 DNA reads TGTGCCAGCTCACCACCGACAGGGACAGATACGCAGTATTTT.

The genes are TRBV3-1 (or the pseudogene TRBV3-2) and TRBJ2-3, with D tentatively TRBD2 (6 bases). The germline V gene has CDR1 LGHDT and CDR2 YNNKEL (reference sequence). The V and J ends lost 7 bases and 0 bases respectively, with 11 bases between them. This CDR3 region has 14 residues. The CDR3 loop reads CASNDGGSTDTQYF. CDR3 in DNA: TGTGCCAGCAACGACGGGGGAAGCACAGATACGCAGTATTTT.

The chain combines TRBV6-2 or TRBV6-3 with TRBJ2-3; no firm D call. CDR1 is MNHEY and CDR2 is SVGEGT in the germline V gene. With 5 bases removed from V and 4 bases from J, the gap between germline ends came to 10 bases. This CDR3 contains 13 residues. CDR3 loop: CASSLPPSDTQYF. The DNA for the CDR3 is TGTGCCAGCAGTCTTCCCCCGTCAGATACGCAGTATTTT.

The rearrangement uses TRBV24-1 and TRBJ1-5, with D uncertain. Germline CDR1 KGHDR, CDR2 SFDVKD. CDR3 length: 15 residues. V lost 2 bases to trimming and J lost 4 bases, with 11 bases between them. The chain's CDR3 is CATSDSGRENQPQHF. The CDR3 DNA follows: TGTGCCACCAGTGATTCCGGACGGGAAAATCAGCCCCAGCATTTT.

To note about this clone: The junction differs from germline at one of its ends, possibly a read error. The gene calls are TRBV24-1 and TRBJ2-7, with D possibly matching TRBD1 (5 bases). The CDR3 is 16 amino acids. Looked up from germline, CDR1 is KGHDR and CDR2 is SFDVKD. The CDR3 bases are TGTGCCACCGTTTATAGGGGTAACGGCGTAGCCCGATCTGGGAACTTC. Residues: CATVYRGNGVARSGNF.

The chain is built from TRBV9 and TRBJ2-1; 7 nucleotides align to TRBD1. The germline V gene encodes CDR1 SGDLS and CDR2 YYNGEE. This CDR3 region has 15 residues. The V gene end was trimmed by 2 bases and the J gene end by 0 bases; junction bases not matched to a gene: 2. CDR3 coding DNA: TGTGCCAGCAGCGTCGGGACAGCCTCCTACAATGAGCAGTTCTTC. Amino acids: CASSVGTASYNEQFF.

J is TRBJ1-1 and V is TRBV7-2, with 7 bases that match TRBD1. The V gene end was trimmed by 0 bases and the J gene end by 3 bases; junction bases not matched to a gene: 4. The V gene's germline CDR1 is SGHTA and CDR2 FQGNSA. The CDR3 covers 15 residues. As DNA, the CDR3 is TGTGCCAGCAGCTTAGCCGCAGGGGGTGACACTGAAGCTTTCTTT. Translated, it gives CASSLAAGGDTEAFF.

This CDR3 is CASSLAGDTGELFF. CDR3 coding DNA: TGTGCCAGCAGTTTAGCGGGGGACACCGGGGAGCTGTTTTTT. The rearrangement links TRBV28 to TRBJ2-2; 7 bases are a match to TRBD2. The CDR3 totals 14 residues. Germline V CDR1 and CDR2: MDHEN, SYDVKM. The V segment lost 2 bases and the J segment 3 bases; nucleotides outside the gene matches: 0. The full variable domain, in which reference TRBV28 and TRBJ2-2 provide the parts outside the CDR3, is DVKVTQSSRYLVKRTGEKVFLECVQDMDHENMFWYRQDPGLGLRLIYFSYDVKMKEKGDIPEGYSVSREKKERFSLILESASTNQTSMYLCASSLAGDTGELFFGEGSRLTVL.

This clone was seen more than once but under ten times. V and J are TRBV6-5 and TRBJ2-7; 7 bases line up with TRBD1. The CDR3 covers 14 residues. Trimming removed 6 bases from V and 6 bases from J; junction bases left unmatched: 11. Germline lookup yields CDR1 MNHEY and CDR2 SVGAGI. The CDR3 sequence is CASSHSTGVPEQYF. The CDR3 nucleotides are TGTGCCAGCAGCCACTCAACAGGGGTCCCCGAGCAGTACTTC.

V is TRBV10-3 and J is TRBJ2-2; 10 bases are shared with TRBD2. Germline V gene lookup returns CDR1 ENHRY and CDR2 SYGVKD. V gave up 7 bases and J gave up 0 bases; unmatched junction bases: 5. CDR3 length equals 16 residues. The CDR3 DNA is TGTGCCATCACCGCTAGCGGGGGAGCGAACACCGGGGAGCTGTTTTTT. This translates into CAITASGGANTGELFF.

The V gene is TRBV5-1, the J gene TRBJ2-2, with a tentative D call TRBD2 (5 bases). V lost 3 bases and J lost 5, with 17 bases in between. The CDR3 sequence is 16 residues long. Germline CDR1 and CDR2: SGHRS and YFSETQ. DNA for the CDR3: TGCGCCAGCAGCTCTACCCGGGCTCCGGGAACCGGGGAGCTGTTTTTT. This sequence encodes CASSSTRAPGTGELFF.

The chain employs TRBV10-3 and TRBJ1-1; weak D call: TRBD1 (6 bases). Germline-derived CDR1 and CDR2 are ENHRY and SYGVKD. The CDR3 length is 13 residues. V was clipped by 8 bases and J by 4 bases, with 14 bases between them. Here the CDR3 DNA reads TGTGCCATCGGGGGCGCGATGGGCACTGAAGCTTTCTTT. Translating it yields CAIGGAMGTEAFF.

The chain employs TRBV5-1 and TRBJ2-2; 8 nucleotides agree with TRBD1. The CDR3 has 16 residues. V dropped 4 bases and J dropped 0; count of bases not matched to a gene: 5. Per germline, CDR1 SGHRS and CDR2 YFSETQ. The DNA of the CDR3 is TGCGCCAGCAGCCAAATACAGGGGGCGAACACCGGGGAGCTGTTTTTT. Translating it yields CASSQIQGANTGELFF.

This clone has just one count. The chain employs TRBV5-1 and TRBJ1-1; D not resolved. V lost 3 bases to trimming and J lost 1 base, with 10 bases between them. CDR3 length equals 14 residues. CDR1 SGHRS and CDR2 YFSETQ come from the germline V gene. In DNA, the CDR3 is TGCGCCAGCAGCTCGCAGCCGGGGAACACTGAAGCTTTCTTT. Residues: CASSSQPGNTEAFF.